The clone carrying this T cell receptor beta chain was seen ten or more times. Its antigen is not identified. The sample belongs to a study of CD8 T cells in ankylosing spondylitis. V was clipped by 7 bases and J by 3 bases, with 19 bases between them. The length of the CDR3 is 15 residues. CDR1 is SGHTA and CDR2 is FQGNSA in the germline V gene. Study observations and caveats: As reported, disease-linked clones showed significant enrichment in matched ankylosing spondylitis synovial fluid. The authors found the disease-linked clones to be CD8+ and relatively rare in peripheral blood.

TCRdb re-analysed the 5' RACE reads in MiXCR, keeping a single row per CDR3 protein. The sample lists some 220,000 distinct CDR3 sequences; 8% to 10% were seen once. Specimen: blood, either unsorted or a sorted T cell fraction (not recorded which). The source is a female donor with ankylosing spondylitis or in good health (not recorded which). The chain carries TRBV7-2 and TRBJ2-7; D perhaps matches TRBD2 (5 bases). Written as DNA, the CDR3 is TGTGCCAGCACCCGAGGAGGTGGGAGTGGCTACGAGCAGTACTTC. Its protein product is CASTRGGGSGYEQYF.